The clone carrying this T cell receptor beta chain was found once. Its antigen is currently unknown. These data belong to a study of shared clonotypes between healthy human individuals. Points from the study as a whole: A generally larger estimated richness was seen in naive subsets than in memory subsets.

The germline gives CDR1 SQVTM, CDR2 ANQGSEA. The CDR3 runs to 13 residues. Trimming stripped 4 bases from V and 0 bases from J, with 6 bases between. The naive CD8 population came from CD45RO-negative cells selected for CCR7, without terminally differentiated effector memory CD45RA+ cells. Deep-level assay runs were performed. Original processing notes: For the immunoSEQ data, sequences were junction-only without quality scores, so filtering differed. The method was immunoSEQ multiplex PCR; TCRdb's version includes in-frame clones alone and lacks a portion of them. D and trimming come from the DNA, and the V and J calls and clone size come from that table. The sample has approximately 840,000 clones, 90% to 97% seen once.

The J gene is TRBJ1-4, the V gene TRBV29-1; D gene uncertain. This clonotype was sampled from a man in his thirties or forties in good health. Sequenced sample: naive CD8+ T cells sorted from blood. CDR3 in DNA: TGCAGCGTTGTAGATGCAACTAATGAAAAACTGTTTTTT. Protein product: CSVVDATNEKLFF.